Listed below are T cell receptor beta chains from one sample, sequenced in a study of PD-L1 blockade in urothelial cancer. Generated by immunoSEQ multiplex PCR, the TCRdb table keeps only in-frame clones and is missing some. The sample has 30,000 to 45,000 clones; over 65% are singletons. The input for sequencing was PBMCs, taken around atezolizumab (anti-PD-L1) treatment. Receptors originate from a man aged 40-49 years with urothelial cancer. Each CDR3 is given with its conserved first and last residue. D genes are given only for firm matches. For some rows the clone size is stated as once, few or many, or as a class when expanded; others skip it.

D	V	size	J	CDR3	DNA
TRBD2	TRBV19	few	TRBJ2-1	CASSLNSAGDEQFF	TGTGCCAGTAGTCTCAACTCCGCGGGGGATGAGCAGTTCTTC
TRBD1	TRBV9	few	TRBJ2-7	CASSGATGSLGYEQYF	TGTGCCAGCAGCGGAGCGACAGGGTCATTGGGATACGAGCAGTACTTC
NA	TRBV10-3	NA	TRBJ2-1	CAISTPTREQFF	TGTGCCATCAGTACCCCGACGAGGGAGCAGTTCTTC
NA	TRBV19	NA	TRBJ1-2	CASRTLEDGYTF	TGTGCCAGCCGGACACTCGAGGATGGCTACACCTTC
NA	TRBV7-9	NA	TRBJ1-3	CASSSDGGGNTIYF	TGTGCCAGCAGTTCCGACGGCGGTGGAAACACCATATATTTT
NA	TRBV21-1	NA	TRBJ2-4	CARNGQVGNIQYF	TGTGCCAGGAATGGACAGGTAGGAAACATTCAGTACTTC
NA	TRBV4-1	NA	TRBJ1-1	CASTSPQGRMNTEAFF	TGCGCCAGCACCTCCCCGCAGGGCAGAATGAACACTGAAGCTTTCTTT
NA	TRBV19	NA	TRBJ2-1	CASSVDRPSGEQFF	TGTGCCAGTAGTGTTGACAGGCCCTCGGGTGAGCAGTTCTTC
NA	TRBV9	NA	TRBJ1-1	CASSPQTAPNTEAFF	TGTGCCAGCAGCCCTCAGACAGCTCCGAACACTGAAGCTTTCTTT
NA	TRBV28	NA	TRBJ1-5	CASSLGQRINQPQHF	TGTGCCAGCAGTTTGGGGCAGAGAATCAATCAGCCCCAGCATTTT
NA	TRBV28	NA	TRBJ2-7	CASANLQGREQYF	TGTGCCAGCGCGAATTTACAGGGCCGCGAGCAGTACTTC
NA	TRBV21-1	NA	TRBJ2-2	CASSTPVPGEDTGELFF	TGTGCCAGCAGCACCCCGGTGCCGGGAGAGGACACCGGGGAGCTGTTTTTT
NA	TRBV6-5	NA	TRBJ1-2	CASSYEVRGTGGYTF	TGTGCCAGCAGTTACGAGGTCAGGGGAACTGGTGGCTACACCTTC
TRBD1	TRBV29-1	NA	TRBJ1-1	CSVVPGQGNTEAFF	TGCAGCGTTGTTCCGGGACAGGGGAACACTGAAGCTTTCTTT
NA	TRBV15	NA	TRBJ2-3	CATSRDRISREGVDTQYF	TGTGCCACCAGCAGAGATCGTATTTCGAGGGAGGGGGTAGATACGCAGTATTTT
NA	TRBV6-1	NA	TRBJ1-1	CASRAVNTEAFF	TGTGCCAGCAGGGCAGTGAACACTGAAGCTTTCTTT
NA	TRBV4-2	NA	TRBJ1-3	CASSQDPERLGNTIYF	TGTGCCAGCAGCCAAGATCCCGAGCGCCTTGGAAACACCATATATTTT
NA	TRBV19	NA	TRBJ2-1	CASSIRGDYNEQFF	TGTGCCAGTAGTATCCGCGGGGATTACAATGAGCAGTTCTTC
NA	TRBV27	NA	TRBJ2-1	CASSGGRSYNEQFF	TGTGCCAGCAGTGGGGGGAGGAGCTACAATGAGCAGTTCTTC
TRBD1	TRBV19	NA	TRBJ1-3	CASSADRGPGNTIYF	TGTGCCAGTAGTGCGGACAGGGGGCCTGGAAACACCATATATTTT
TRBD1	TRBV28	NA	TRBJ1-1	CASSLIGGTAKAFF	TGTGCCAGCAGTTTAATTGGTGGGACAGCGAAAGCTTTCTTT
TRBD1	TRBV5-4	NA	TRBJ1-2	CASSEGTGLGAYGYTF	TGTGCCAGCAGCGAGGGGACAGGGCTTGGTGCCTATGGCTACACCTTC
NA	TRBV6-6	NA	TRBJ1-1	CASEGVDAEAFF	TGTGCCAGCGAAGGGGTGGACGCTGAAGCTTTCTTT
TRBD2	TRBV27	NA	TRBJ2-5	CASSPGAGAGETQYF	TGTGCCAGCAGTCCGGGAGCGGGAGCGGGCGAGACCCAGTACTTC
TRBD2	TRBV19	few	TRBJ2-1	CASSIEKLAVPSYNEQFF	TGTGCCAGTAGTATCGAAAAACTAGCGGTTCCCTCCTACAATGAGCAGTTCTTC
TRBD2	TRBV2	once	TRBJ2-5	CASSPTSGRRQETQYF	TGTGCCAGCAGTCCTACTAGCGGGAGGAGGCAAGAGACCCAGTACTTC
NA	TRBV7-8	NA	TRBJ2-2	CASSTGTENTGELFF	TGTGCCAGCAGCACAGGGACCGAGAACACCGGGGAGCTGTTTTTT
NA	TRBV19	NA	TRBJ2-1	CASTPRGQNNEQFF	TGTGCCAGTACTCCTAGGGGACAAAACAATGAGCAGTTCTTC
TRBD1	TRBV6-6	NA	TRBJ2-5	CASSSRRTGAQETQYF	TGTGCCAGCAGTAGCCGGAGGACAGGGGCCCAAGAGACCCAGTACTTC
NA	TRBV21-1	NA	TRBJ1-3	CASKGGRHSGNTIYF	TGTGCCAGCAAGGGAGGACGTCACTCTGGAAACACCATATATTTT
TRBD1	TRBV7-9	NA	TRBJ1-3	CASSSTRQGSSGNTIYF	TGTGCCAGCAGTTCGACCCGACAGGGCAGCTCTGGAAACACCATATATTTT
TRBD1	TRBV18	NA	TRBJ2-3	CASSLRGPGDTQYF	TGTGCCAGCTCGCTCAGGGGGCCGGGGGATACGCAGTATTTT